A selection of T cell receptor beta chains follows, all from one sample in a study of OX40 agonist ivuxolimab in advanced cancers. Measured with immunoSEQ multiplex PCR; TCRdb has only the in-frame clones, and not every one. This sample carries about 94,000 clones, around 87% of them seen once, and the ten largest clones take 0.3% to 0.35%. The sample consisted of CD4+ or CD8+ T cells sorted from blood, taken in a trial of the OX40 agonist ivuxolimab. The receptors derive from an adult with an advanced solid tumor such as melanoma, head and neck, liver or kidney cancer. CDR3s include the opening cysteine and the closing phenylalanine or tryptophan. The D gene is left open where the match is weak. Size is omitted from some rows. Given values are once, few, many or a class for expanded clones.

J,V,length,D,size,CDR3,DNA
TRBJ1-2,TRBV10-1,14,TRBD1,few,CASSDPDRGYGYTF,TGCGCCAGCAGTGATCCCGACAGGGGCTATGGCTACACCTTC
TRBJ1-6,TRBV7-2,14,TRBD1,NA,CASSRDRGNSPLHF,TGTGCCAGCAGCCGGGACAGGGGGAATTCACCCCTCCACTTT
TRBJ2-3,TRBV11-3,16,TRBD2,NA,CASSRRKVAGTDTQYF,TGTGCCAGCAGCCGAAGAAAAGTAGCGGGGACAGATACGCAGTATTTT
TRBJ2-7,TRBV23-1,10,NA,NA,CAGRRLEQYF,TGCGCCGGACGGAGGCTCGAGCAGTACTTC
TRBJ1-1,TRBV10-3,14,TRBD1,NA,CAIGRQGDTAEAFF,TGTGCCATCGGTCGACAGGGGGATACTGCTGAAGCTTTCTTT
TRBJ1-6,TRBV4-3,13,NA,NA,CASSQGWDSPLHF,TGCGCCAGCAGCCAAGGTTGGGATTCACCCCTCCACTTT
TRBJ2-7,TRBV5-6,13,NA,NA,CASSFKGAGEQYF,TGTGCCAGCAGCTTTAAGGGGGCGGGGGAGCAGTACTTC
TRBJ2-2,TRBV5-6,16,TRBD2,NA,CASSLAAGGWTGELFF,TGTGCCAGCAGCTTGGCGGCGGGGGGATGGACCGGGGAGCTGTTTTTT
TRBJ2-7,TRBV19,14,NA,NA,CASSPRGVMGEQYF,TGTGCCAGTAGTCCCCGGGGCGTCATGGGCGAGCAGTACTTC
TRBJ1-6,TRBV4-1,18,NA,once,CASSQEGDTSSYNSPLHF,TGCGCCAGCAGCCAAGAGGGGGACACCAGCTCCTATAATTCACCCCTCCACTTT
TRBJ1-2,TRBV14,14,NA,NA,CASSQFRGGYGYTF,TGTGCCAGCAGCCAATTCAGGGGCGGTTATGGCTACACCTTC
TRBJ2-5,TRBV19,13,NA,NA,CASTQGRGETQYF,TGTGCCAGTACCCAGGGACGGGGAGAGACCCAGTACTTC
TRBJ2-7,TRBV11-3,13,NA,NA,CASSSYGQDEQYF,TGTGCCAGCAGCTCCTATGGGCAGGACGAGCAGTACTTC
TRBJ2-7,TRBV5-1,14,TRBD1,NA,CASSSRDRSYEQYF,TGCGCCAGCAGCAGCCGGGACAGATCCTACGAGCAGTACTTC
TRBJ1-5,TRBV7-2,14,NA,once,CASSRSGSNQPQHF,TGTGCCAGCAGCCGATCAGGGAGCAATCAGCCCCAGCATTTT
TRBJ2-2,TRBV30,15,NA,NA,CACTSRALNTGELFF,TGTGCCTGTACATCCCGGGCCTTAAACACCGGGGAGCTGTTTTTT
TRBJ1-2,TRBV9,16,NA,few,CASSARVSGLNYGYTF,TGTGCCAGCAGCGCCCGGGTGAGCGGGCTTAACTATGGCTACACCTTC
TRBJ2-5,TRBV7-8,15,TRBD1,NA,CASSSRDRGGETQYF,TGTGCCAGCAGCTCCAGGGACAGGGGCGGAGAGACCCAGTACTTC
TRBJ2-3,TRBV10-3,12,NA,NA,CAIGPYTDTQYF,TGTGCCATCGGACCCTACACAGATACGCAGTATTTT
TRBJ2-7,TRBV19,15,TRBD1,NA,CASSIPGQGIWEQYF,TGTGCCAGTAGTATACCGGGACAGGGAATTTGGGAGCAGTACTTC
TRBJ1-3,TRBV30,15,NA,NA,CAWSVVRGPGNTIYF,TGTGCCTGGAGTGTAGTAAGGGGTCCTGGGAACACCATATATTTT
TRBJ2-4,TRBV6-1,13,NA,NA,CASSEVQGNIQYF,TGTGCCAGCAGTGAAGTCCAGGGAAACATTCAGTACTTC
TRBJ2-1,TRBV19,14,NA,once,CASAGVFAYNEQFF,TGTGCCAGTGCCGGGGTTTTTGCATACAATGAGCAGTTCTTC
TRBJ2-7,TRBV7-2,15,TRBD1,NA,CASNLRTGVAYEQYF,TGTGCCAGCAACCTCAGGACAGGGGTTGCCTACGAGCAGTACTTC
TRBJ1-4,TRBV6-5,14,NA,NA,CASRDRLTNEKLFF,TGTGCCAGCAGGGACAGACTTACTAATGAAAAACTGTTTTTT
TRBJ1-2,TRBV6-1,13,NA,NA,CASSEVATYGYTF,TGTGCCAGCAGTGAAGTGGCCACCTATGGCTACACCTTC
TRBJ2-3,TRBV5-4,12,TRBD2,NA,CASSREEDTQYF,TGTGCCAGCAGCCGGGAGGAAGATACGCAGTATTTT
TRBJ2-7,TRBV6-5,13,NA,NA,CASSSTLAYEQYF,TGTGCCAGCAGTTCTACCTTAGCGTACGAGCAGTACTTC
TRBJ1-6,TRBV4-1,15,NA,NA,CASSQLGGSFSPLHF,TGCGCCAGCAGCCAACTAGGGGGTAGTTTTTCACCCCTCCACTTT
TRBJ2-1,TRBV7-2,15,TRBD2,NA,CASSLVSGGQGEQFF,TGTGCCAGCAGCTTAGTATCGGGGGGGCAAGGTGAGCAGTTCTTC
TRBJ2-3,TRBV6-5,15,NA,NA,CASSYIRGSTDTQYF,TGTGCCAGCAGTTACATTAGGGGAAGCACAGATACGCAGTATTTT
TRBJ1-1,TRBV7-2,13,NA,few,CASSLRENTEAFF,TGTGCCAGCAGCCTCAGGGAAAACACTGAAGCTTTCTTT